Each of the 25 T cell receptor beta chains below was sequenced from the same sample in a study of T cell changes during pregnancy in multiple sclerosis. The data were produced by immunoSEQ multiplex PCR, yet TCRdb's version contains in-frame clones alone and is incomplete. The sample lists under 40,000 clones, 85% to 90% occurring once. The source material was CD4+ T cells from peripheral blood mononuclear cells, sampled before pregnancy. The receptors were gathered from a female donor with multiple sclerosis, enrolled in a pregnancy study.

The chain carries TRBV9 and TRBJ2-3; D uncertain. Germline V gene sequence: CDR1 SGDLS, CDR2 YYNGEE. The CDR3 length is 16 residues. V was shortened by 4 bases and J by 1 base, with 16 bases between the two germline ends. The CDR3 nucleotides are TGTGCCAGCAGCCCCTCTCTCGGTCGCGGCACAGATACGCAGTATTTT. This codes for CASSPSLGRGTDTQYF.

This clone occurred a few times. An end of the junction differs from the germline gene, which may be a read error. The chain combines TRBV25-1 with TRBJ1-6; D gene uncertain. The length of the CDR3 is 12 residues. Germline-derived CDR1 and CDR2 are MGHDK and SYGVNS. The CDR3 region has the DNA TGTGCCAGCAGTGAATATAGTTCACCCCTCCACTTT. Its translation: CASSEYSSPLHF.

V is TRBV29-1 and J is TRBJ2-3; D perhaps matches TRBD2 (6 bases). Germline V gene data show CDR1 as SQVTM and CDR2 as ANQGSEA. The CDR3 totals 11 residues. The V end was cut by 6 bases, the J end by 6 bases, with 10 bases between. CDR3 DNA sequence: TGCAGCGTGACTAGTCCTGATACGCAGTATTTT. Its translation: CSVTSPDTQYF.

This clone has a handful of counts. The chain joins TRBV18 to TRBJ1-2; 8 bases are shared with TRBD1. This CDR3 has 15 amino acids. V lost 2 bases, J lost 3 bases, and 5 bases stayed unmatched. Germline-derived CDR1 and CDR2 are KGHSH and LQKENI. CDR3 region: CASSPRQGWDYGYTF. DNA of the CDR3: TGTGCCAGCTCACCAAGACAGGGGTGGGACTATGGCTACACCTTC.

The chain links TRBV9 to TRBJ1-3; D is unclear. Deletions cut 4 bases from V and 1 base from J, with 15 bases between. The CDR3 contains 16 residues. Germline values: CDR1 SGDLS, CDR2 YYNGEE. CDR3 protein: CASSNHQTGSGNTIYF. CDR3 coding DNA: TGTGCCAGCAGCAATCACCAGACGGGGTCTGGAAACACCATATATTTT.

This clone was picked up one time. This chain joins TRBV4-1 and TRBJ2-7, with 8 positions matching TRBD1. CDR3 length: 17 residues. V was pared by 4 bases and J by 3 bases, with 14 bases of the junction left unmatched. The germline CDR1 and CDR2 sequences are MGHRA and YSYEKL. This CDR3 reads CASSLLAPGQGNYEQYF. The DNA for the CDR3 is TGCGCCAGCAGCCTCCTGGCGCCTGGACAGGGAAACTACGAGCAGTACTTC.

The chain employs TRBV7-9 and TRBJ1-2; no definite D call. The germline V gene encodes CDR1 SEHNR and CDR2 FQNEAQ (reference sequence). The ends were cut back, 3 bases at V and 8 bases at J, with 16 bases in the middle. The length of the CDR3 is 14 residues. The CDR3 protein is CASSFPAGLRGYTF. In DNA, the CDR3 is TGTGCCAGCAGCTTTCCCGCAGGACTTAGGGGCTACACCTTC.

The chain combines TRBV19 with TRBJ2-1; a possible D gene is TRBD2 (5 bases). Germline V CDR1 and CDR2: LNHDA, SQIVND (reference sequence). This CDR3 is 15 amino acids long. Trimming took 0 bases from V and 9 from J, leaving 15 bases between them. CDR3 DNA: TGTGCCAGTAGTATAGATGCAGAGGGCTGGACTGAGCAGTTCTTC. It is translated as CASSIDAEGWTEQFF.

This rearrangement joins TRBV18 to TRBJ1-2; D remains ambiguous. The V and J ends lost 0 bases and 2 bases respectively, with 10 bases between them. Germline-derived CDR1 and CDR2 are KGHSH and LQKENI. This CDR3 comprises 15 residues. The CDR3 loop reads CASSPPSLGNYGYTF. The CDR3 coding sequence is TGTGCCAGCTCACCACCGAGCCTAGGAAACTATGGCTACACCTTC.

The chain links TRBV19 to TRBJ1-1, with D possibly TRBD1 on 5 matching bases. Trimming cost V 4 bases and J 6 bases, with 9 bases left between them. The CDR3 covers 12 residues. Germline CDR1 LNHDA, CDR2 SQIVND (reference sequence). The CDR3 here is CASSSGAAEAFF. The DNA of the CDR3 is TGTGCCAGTAGTAGTGGGGCCGCTGAAGCTTTCTTT.

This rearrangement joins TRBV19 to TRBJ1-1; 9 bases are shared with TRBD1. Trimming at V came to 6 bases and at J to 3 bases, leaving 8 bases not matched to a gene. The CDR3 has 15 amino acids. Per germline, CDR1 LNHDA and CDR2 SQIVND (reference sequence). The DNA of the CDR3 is TGTGCCAGTAGGGACAGGGGAGTGGGGTACACTGAAGCTTTCTTT. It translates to CASRDRGVGYTEAFF. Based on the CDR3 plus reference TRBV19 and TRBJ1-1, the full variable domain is DGGITQSPKYLFRKEGQNVTLSCEQNLNHDAMYWYRQDPGQGLRLIYYSQIVNDFQKGDIAEGYSVSREKKESFPLTVTSAQKNPTAFYLCASRDRGVGYTEAFFGQGTRLTVV.

The CDR3 DNA is TGTGCCAGCTCCGACAGCGGGACTACGCAGCCCCAGCATTTT. Translated: CASSDSGTTQPQHF. V is TRBV18 and J is TRBJ1-5; tentatively, D is TRBD1 (5 bases). The CDR3 runs to 14 residues. Trimming pared 6 bases from V and 7 bases from J, leaving 16 bases between. Germline CDR1 reads KGHSH; CDR2 reads LQKENI.

The CDR3 here is CASSFLTGEFKNIQYF. CDR3 DNA: TGTGCCAGCAGCTTCCTGACAGGAGAATTCAAAAACATTCAGTACTTC. The rearrangement uses TRBV7-2 and TRBJ2-4; weak D call: TRBD1 (6 bases). Trimming took 3 bases from V and 3 from J, leaving 15 bases between them. This CDR3 contains 16 residues. The germline gives CDR1 SGHTA, CDR2 FQGNSA.

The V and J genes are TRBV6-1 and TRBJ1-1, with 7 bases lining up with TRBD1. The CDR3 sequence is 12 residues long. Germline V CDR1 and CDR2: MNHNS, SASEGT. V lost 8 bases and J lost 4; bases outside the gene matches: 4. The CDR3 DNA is TGTGCCAGCGCCAGGGGGGCCACTGAAGCTTTCTTT. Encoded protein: CASARGATEAFF.

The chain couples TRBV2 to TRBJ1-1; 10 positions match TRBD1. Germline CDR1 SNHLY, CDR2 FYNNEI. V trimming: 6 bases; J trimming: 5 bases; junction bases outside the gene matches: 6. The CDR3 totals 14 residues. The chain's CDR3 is CASSSRTGGTEAFF. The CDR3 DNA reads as TGTGCCAGCAGCTCCCGGACAGGGGGGACTGAAGCTTTCTTT.

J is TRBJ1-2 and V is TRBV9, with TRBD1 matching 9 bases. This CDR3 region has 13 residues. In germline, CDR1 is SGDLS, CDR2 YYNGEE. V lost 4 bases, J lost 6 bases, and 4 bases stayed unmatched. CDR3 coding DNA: TGTGCCAGCAGCCGGGACAGGGCGGATGGCTACACCTTC. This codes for CASSRDRADGYTF.

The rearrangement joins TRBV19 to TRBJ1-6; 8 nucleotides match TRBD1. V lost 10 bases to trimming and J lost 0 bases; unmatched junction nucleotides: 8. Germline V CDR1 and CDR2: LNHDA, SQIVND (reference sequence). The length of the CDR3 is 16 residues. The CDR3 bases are TGTGCCACCTCAACAGGGGGTCGCTCCTATAATTCACCCCTCCACTTT. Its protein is CATSTGGRSYNSPLHF.

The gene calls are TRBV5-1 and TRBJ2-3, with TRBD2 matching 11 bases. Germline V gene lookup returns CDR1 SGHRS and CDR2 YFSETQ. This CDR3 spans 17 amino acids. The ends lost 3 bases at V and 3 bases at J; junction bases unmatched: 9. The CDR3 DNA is TGCGCCAGCAGCTCCCCCAGTAGCGGGGGGGCAACAGATACGCAGTATTTT. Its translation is CASSSPSSGGATDTQYF.

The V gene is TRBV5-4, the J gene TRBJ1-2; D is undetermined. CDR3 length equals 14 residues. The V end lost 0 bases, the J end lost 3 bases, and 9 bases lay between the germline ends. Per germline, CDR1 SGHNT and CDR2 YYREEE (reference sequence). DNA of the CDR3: TGTGCCAGCAGCTTGGTCGGCGGTGACTATGGCTACACCTTC. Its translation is CASSLVGGDYGYTF.

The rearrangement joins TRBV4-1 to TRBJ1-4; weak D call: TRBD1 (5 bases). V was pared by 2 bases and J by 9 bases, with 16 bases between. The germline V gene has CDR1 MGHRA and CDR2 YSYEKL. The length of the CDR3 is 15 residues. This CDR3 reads CASSQQGGLLKKLFF. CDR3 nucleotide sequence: TGCGCCAGCAGCCAACAGGGAGGCCTATTGAAAAAACTGTTTTTT.

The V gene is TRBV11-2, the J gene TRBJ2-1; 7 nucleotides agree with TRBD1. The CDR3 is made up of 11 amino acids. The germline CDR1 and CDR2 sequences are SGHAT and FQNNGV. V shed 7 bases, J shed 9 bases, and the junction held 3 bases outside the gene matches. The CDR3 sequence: CASMTGTEQFF. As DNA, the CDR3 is TGTGCCAGCATGACAGGGACTGAGCAGTTCTTC. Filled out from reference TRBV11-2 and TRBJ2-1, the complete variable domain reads EAGVAQSPRYKIIEKRQSVAFWCNPISGHATLYWYQQILGQGPKLLIQFQNNGVVDDSQLPKDRFSAERLKGVDSTLKIQPAKLEDSAVYLCASMTGTEQFFGPGTRLTVL.

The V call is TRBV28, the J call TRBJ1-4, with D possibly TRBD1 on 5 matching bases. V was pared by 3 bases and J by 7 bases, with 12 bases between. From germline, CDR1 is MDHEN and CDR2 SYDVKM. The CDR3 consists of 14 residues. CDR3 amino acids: CASSLGRVGEKLFF. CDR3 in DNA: TGTGCCAGCAGTTTGGGCAGGGTGGGTGAAAAACTGTTTTTT.

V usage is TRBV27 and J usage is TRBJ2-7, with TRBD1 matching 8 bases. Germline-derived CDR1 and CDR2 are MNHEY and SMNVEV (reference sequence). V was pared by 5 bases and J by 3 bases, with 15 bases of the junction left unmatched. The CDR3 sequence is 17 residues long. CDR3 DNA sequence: TGTGCCAGCAGTATAGGACCTTGGGGACAGGCTTTCTACGAGCAGTACTTC. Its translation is CASSIGPWGQAFYEQYF.

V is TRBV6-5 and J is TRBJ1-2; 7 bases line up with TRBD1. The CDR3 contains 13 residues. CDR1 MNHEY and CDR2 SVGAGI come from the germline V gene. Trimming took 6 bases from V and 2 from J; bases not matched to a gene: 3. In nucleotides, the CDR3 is TGTGCCAGCAGGTCACAGGGGAACTATGGCTACACCTTC. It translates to CASRSQGNYGYTF.

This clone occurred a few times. The CDR3 reads CASSLGGFYEQYF. CDR3 nucleotide sequence: TGTGCCAGCAGCTTAGGAGGTTTCTACGAGCAGTACTTC. The rearrangement uses TRBV11-2 and TRBJ2-7, with D uncertain. The CDR3 extends over 13 amino acids. CDR1 is SGHAT, CDR2 FQNNGV, per germline. V gave up 1 base and J gave up 3 bases, with 7 bases separating them.